This T cell receptor beta chain was obtained from a study of CD8 T cells in Susac syndrome. The germline gives CDR1 KGHSH, CDR2 LQKENI. With V trimmed by 0 bases and J by 0 bases, 9 bases remained unmatched. CDR3 length equals 19 residues. This clonotype was counted a single time. Reverse transcription of about 0.5 to 1 ug RNA used random hexamers. An immunoSEQ multiplex PCR amplified TCR beta CDR3 over 54 Vbeta and 13 Jbeta. From the immunoSEQ multiplex PCR reads, TCRdb called clonotypes with MiXCR, one entry per CDR3 protein. Of 95,000 to 150,000 distinct CDR3 sequences listed, 96% are singletons. The study sequenced TCR beta in blood CD8+ and CD4+ T cells.

This chain connects TRBV18 to TRBJ2-4; TRBD2 matches at 9 bases. The source is a human donor with Susac syndrome. Material for sequencing was CD4+ T cells from PBMCs. For the CDR3, the DNA is TGTGCCAGCTCACCACCGGCTAGCGGGGACCACATAGCCAAAAACATTCAGTACTTC. Amino acids: CASSPPASGDHIAKNIQYF.